This T cell receptor beta chain derives from a study of shared clonotypes between healthy human individuals. The wider study: The study enrolled a couple of women and a few men aged 18 to 49.

V dropped 2 bases and J dropped 4; count of bases not matched to a gene: 1. The CDR3 totals 14 residues. Per germline, CDR1 SGHTA and CDR2 FQGNSA. As processed by the authors: Without quality scores, immunoSEQ junctional reads could not be filtered like full-length reads. Libraries were prepared by immunoSEQ multiplex PCR; TCRdb keeps only in-frame clonotypes and omits some of them. D and trimming were read from the DNA, whereas the V and J calls and clone size are those reported in that table. This table has about 2.5 million clones, 85% to 95% appearing once. This clone was observed a few times. In the same sample, other DNA sequences code for this CDR3.

The sample taken for sequencing was naive CD4+ T cells from PBMCs. The subset was: CD45RA+ positively selected. The rearrangement joins TRBV7-2 to TRBJ2-7; 11 bases agree with TRBD2. The TCR sequence derives from a man between 18 and 35 years old in good health. Some clones in this sample may be carry-over from other donors' samples. The CDR3 DNA reads as TGTGCCAGCAGCTTAAGGACTAGCGGGTACGAGCAGTACTTC. Its translation is CASSLRTSGYEQYF.